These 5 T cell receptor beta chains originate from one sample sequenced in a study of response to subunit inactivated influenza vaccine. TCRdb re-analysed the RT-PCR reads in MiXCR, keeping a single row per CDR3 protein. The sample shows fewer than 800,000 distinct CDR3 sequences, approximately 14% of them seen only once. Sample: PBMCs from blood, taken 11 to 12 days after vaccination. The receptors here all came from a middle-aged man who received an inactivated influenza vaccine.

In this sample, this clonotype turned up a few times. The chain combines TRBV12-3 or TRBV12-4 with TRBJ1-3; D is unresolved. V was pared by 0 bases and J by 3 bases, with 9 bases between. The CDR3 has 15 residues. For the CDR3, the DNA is TGTGCCAGCAGTTTAGCGAGGGCTGGTGGAAACACCATATATTTT. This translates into CASSLARAGGNTIYF.

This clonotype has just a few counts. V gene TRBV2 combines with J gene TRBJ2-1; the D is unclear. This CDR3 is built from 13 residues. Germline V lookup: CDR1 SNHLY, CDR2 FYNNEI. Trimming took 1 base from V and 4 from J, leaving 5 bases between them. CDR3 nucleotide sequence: TGTGCCAGCAGTGAAGGAGTTTACAATGAGCAGTTCTTC. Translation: CASSEGVYNEQFF.

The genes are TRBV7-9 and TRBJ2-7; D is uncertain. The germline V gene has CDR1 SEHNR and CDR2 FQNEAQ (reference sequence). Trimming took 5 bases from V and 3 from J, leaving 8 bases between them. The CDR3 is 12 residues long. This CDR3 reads CASSGEYYEQYF. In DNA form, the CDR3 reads TGTGCCAGCAGCGGGGAATACTACGAGCAGTACTTC.

CDR3 coding DNA: TGTGCCAGCAGTTTAGGACTAGCGGAGAACACCGGGGAGCTGTTTTTT. Encoded protein: CASSLGLAENTGELFF. The chain uses TRBV12-3 or TRBV12-4 and TRBJ2-2; 9 bases line up with TRBD2. V lost 1 base, J lost 1 base, and 1 base stayed unmatched. The length of the CDR3 is 16 residues.

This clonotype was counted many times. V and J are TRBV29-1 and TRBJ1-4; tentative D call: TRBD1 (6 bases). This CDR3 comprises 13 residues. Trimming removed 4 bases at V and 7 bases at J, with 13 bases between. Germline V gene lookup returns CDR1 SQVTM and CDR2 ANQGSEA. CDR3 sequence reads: CSVARGLGEKLFF. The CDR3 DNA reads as TGCAGCGTTGCCCGGGGGCTGGGTGAAAAACTGTTTTTT.